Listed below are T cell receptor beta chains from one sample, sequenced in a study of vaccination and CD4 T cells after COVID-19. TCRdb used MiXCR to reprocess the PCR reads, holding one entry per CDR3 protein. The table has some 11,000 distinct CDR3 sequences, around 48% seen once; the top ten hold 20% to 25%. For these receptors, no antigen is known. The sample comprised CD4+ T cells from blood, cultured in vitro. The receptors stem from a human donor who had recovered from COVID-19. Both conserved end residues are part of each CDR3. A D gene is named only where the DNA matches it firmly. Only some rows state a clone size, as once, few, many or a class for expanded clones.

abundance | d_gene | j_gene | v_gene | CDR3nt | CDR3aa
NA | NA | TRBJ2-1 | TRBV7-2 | TGTGCCAGCAGCGTCGGCGGGACTCTCAATGAGCAGTTCTTC | CASSVGGTLNEQFF
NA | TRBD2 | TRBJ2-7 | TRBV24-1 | TGTGCCACCGCTAGCGGGAGTCTCGACGAGCAGTACTTC | CATASGSLDEQYF
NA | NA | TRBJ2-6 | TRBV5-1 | TGCGCCAGCAGTGTCCGACCCCTGGGACTCCCTGGGGCCAACGTCCTGACTTTC | CASSVRPLGLPGANVLTF
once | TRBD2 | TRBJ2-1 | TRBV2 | TGTGCCAGCTCGGAGGGTAGCGGGAGGGTCGATGAGCAGTTCTTC | CASSEGSGRVDEQFF
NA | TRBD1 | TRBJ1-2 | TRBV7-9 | TGTGCCAGCAGCACTTTACGATCGCGGACAGGGACCTATGGCTACACCTTC | CASSTLRSRTGTYGYTF
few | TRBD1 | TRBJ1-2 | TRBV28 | TGTGCCACCGTCCCAGGGGGAGCTAACTATGGCTACACCTTC | CATVPGGANYGYTF
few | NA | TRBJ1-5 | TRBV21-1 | TGTGCCAGCAGCTACATTTCGGGACTTAGCAATCAGCCCCAGCATTTT | CASSYISGLSNQPQHF
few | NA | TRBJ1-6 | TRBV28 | TGTGCCAGCAAAGACACCCCTCGGGGCTCACCCCTCCACTTT | CASKDTPRGSPLHF
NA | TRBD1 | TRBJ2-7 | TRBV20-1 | TGCAGCCCGACAGGGGGGGGATACGAGCAGTACTTC | CSPTGGGYEQYF
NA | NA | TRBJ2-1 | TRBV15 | TGTGCCACCAGCAAGTCAGGGGTCGACTACAATGAGCAGTTCTTC | CATSKSGVDYNEQFF
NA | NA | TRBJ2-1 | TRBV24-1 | TGTGCCACCAGTGATTCAGGGAATTCCTACAATGAGCAGTTCTTC | CATSDSGNSYNEQFF
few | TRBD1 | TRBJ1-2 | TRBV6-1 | TGTGCCAGCAGCACCGGACAGGTTTCGGATGGCTACACCTTC | CASSTGQVSDGYTF
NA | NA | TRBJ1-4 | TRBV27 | TGTGCCAGCAAACTGGGGGCTGCTGAAAAACTGTTTTTT | CASKLGAAEKLFF
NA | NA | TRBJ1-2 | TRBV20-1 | TGCAGTGCGCATGTGGGGGGACTCTATGGCTACACCTTC | CSAHVGGLYGYTF
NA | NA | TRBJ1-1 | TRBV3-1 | TGTGCCAGCAGCCAAGATAGTAGTAGTGGAGAAGCTTTCTTT | CASSQDSSSGEAFF
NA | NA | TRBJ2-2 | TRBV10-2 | TGCGCCAGCAGTGAGAATCCCGGGGGGGAGCTGTTTTTT | CASSENPGGELFF
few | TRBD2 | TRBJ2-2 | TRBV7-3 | TGTGCCAGCAGCTTACAAGCGGGAGCTTTTGGGGAGCTGTTTTTT | CASSLQAGAFGELFF
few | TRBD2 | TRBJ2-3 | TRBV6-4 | TGTGCCAGCAGTCCGGGACTAGCGACAGATACGCAGTATTTT | CASSPGLATDTQYF
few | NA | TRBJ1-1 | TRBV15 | TGTGCCACCAGCAGAGATTTTATGGGAGAAATGAACACTGAAGCTTTCTTT | CATSRDFMGEMNTEAFF
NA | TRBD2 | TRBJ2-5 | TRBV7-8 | TGTGCCAGCAGTCTCAGCGGGGGGCAAGAGACCCAGTACTTC | CASSLSGGQETQYF
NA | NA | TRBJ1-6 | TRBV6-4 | TGTGCCAGCAGTGACAGGGGTAATTCACCCCTCCACTTT | CASSDRGNSPLHF
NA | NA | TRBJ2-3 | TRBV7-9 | TGTGCCAGCAGCTTAGCGGACGGATCCACATATACGCAGTATTTT | CASSLADGSTYTQYF
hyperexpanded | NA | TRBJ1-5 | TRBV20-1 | TGCAGTGCTAGAAGAGCAGGGGCGGGTAGCAATCAGCCCCAGCATTTT | CSARRAGAGSNQPQHF
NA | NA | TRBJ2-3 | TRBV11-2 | TGTGCCAGCAGCTCAAGAGACTGGACAGACACAGATACGCAGTATTTT | CASSSRDWTDTDTQYF
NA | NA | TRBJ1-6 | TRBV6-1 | TGTGCCAGCGGGCGGGTTGGTTATTCACCCCTCCACTTT | CASGRVGYSPLHF
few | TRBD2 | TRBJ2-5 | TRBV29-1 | TGCAGCGTTGCCGGCGGGGGGGACCCCCGACAAGAGACCCAGTACTTC | CSVAGGGDPRQETQYF
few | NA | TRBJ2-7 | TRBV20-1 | TGCAGTGCTAGAGTCCCGAGGGGACAACCCAACGAGCAGTACTTC | CSARVPRGQPNEQYF
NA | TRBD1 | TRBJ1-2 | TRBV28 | TGTGCCAGCAGTTTAACCTCTCCGGGACAGGGTAAGGGAGGTTATGGCTACACCTTC | CASSLTSPGQGKGGYGYTF
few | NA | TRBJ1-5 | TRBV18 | TGTGCCAGCTCACCACAGGGGAGGGATCAGCCCCAGCATTTT | CASSPQGRDQPQHF